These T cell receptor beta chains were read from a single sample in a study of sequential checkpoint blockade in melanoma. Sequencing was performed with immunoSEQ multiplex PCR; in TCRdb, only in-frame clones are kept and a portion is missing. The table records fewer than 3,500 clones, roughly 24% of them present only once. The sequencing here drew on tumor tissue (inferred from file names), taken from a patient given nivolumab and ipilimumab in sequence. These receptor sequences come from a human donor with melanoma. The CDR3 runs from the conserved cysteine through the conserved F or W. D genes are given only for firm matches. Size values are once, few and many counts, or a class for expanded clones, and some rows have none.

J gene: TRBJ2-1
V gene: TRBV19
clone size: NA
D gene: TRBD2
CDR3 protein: CASREGLAGDNEQFF
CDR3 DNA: TGTGCCAGTCGCGAGGGACTAGCGGGGGACAATGAGCAGTTCTTC

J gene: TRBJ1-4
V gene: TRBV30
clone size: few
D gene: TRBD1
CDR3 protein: CAWIRQGNNEKLFF
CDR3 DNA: TGTGCCTGGATCCGACAGGGCAACAATGAAAAACTGTTTTTT

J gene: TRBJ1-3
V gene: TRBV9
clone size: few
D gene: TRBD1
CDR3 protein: CASSVAEGTDFFSGNTIYF
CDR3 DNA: TGTGCCAGCAGCGTAGCTGAAGGGACAGACTTTTTCTCTGGAAACACCATATATTTT

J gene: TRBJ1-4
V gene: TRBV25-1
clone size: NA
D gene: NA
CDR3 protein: CASSEYGASGGGKLFF
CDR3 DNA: TGTGCCAGCAGTGAATATGGGGCCTCTGGGGGAGGAAAACTGTTTTTT

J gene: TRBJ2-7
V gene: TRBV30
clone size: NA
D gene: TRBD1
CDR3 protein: CAWSPGTGDYEQYF
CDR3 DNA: TGTGCCTGGAGTCCCGGGACAGGGGACTACGAGCAGTACTTC

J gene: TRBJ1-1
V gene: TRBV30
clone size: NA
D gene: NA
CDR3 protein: CAWSDGPTEAFF
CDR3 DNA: TGTGCCTGGAGTGATGGTCCGACTGAAGCTTTCTTT

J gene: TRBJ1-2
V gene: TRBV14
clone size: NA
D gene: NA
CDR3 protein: CASSPQQTSGWTF
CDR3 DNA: TGTGCCAGCAGCCCCCAGCAGACGTCTGGCTGGACCTTC

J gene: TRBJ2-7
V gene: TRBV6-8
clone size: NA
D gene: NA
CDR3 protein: CAISVTGNEQYF
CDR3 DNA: TGTGCCATCAGCGTAACAGGGAACGAGCAGTACTTC

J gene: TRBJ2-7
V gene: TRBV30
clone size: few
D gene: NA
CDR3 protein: CAGVLNTLGEQYF
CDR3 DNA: TGTGCCGGAGTGCTCAACACTTTGGGGGAGCAGTACTTC

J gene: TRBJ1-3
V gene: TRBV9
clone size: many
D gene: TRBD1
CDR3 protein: CASSDPGQGGITSGNTIYF
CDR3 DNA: TGTGCCAGCAGCGATCCGGGACAGGGAGGGATTACCTCTGGAAACACCATATATTTT

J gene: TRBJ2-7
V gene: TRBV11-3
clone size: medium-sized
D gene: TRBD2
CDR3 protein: CASSSHSPSGEIYEQYF
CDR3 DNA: TGTGCCAGCAGCTCCCACTCCCCTAGCGGGGAGATCTACGAGCAGTACTTC

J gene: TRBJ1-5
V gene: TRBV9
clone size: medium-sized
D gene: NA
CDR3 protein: CASSEGPNQPQHF
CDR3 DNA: TGTGCCAGCAGTGAAGGTCCAAATCAGCCCCAGCATTTT

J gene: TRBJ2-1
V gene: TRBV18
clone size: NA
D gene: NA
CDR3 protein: CASSTGQGEQFF
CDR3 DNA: TGTGCCAGCTCTACGGGACAAGGTGAGCAGTTCTTC

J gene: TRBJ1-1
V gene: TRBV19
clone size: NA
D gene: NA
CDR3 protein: CASSILGNTEAFF
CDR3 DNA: TGTGCCAGTAGTATCCTTGGGAACACTGAAGCTTTCTTT

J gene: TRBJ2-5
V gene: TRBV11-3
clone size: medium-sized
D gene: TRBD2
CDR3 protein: CASSTRLAGEETQYF
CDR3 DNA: TGTGCCAGCAGCACCCGACTAGCGGGGGAAGAGACCCAGTACTTC

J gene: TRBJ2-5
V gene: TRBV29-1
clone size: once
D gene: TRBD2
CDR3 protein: CSVAERGIQETQYF
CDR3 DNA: TGCAGCGTTGCTGAGCGGGGAATCCAAGAGACCCAGTACTTC

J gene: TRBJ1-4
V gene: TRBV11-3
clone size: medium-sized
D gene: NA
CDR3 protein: CASSTYRVVTNEKLFF
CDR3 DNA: TGTGCCAGCAGCACTTACCGAGTGGTAACTAATGAAAAACTGTTTTTT

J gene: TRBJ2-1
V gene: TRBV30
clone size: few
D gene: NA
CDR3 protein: CAWSEGGFEQFF
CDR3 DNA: TGTGCCTGGAGTGAGGGCGGGTTTGAGCAGTTCTTC

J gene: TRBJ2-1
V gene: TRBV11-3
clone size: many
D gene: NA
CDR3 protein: CASSQGWGAYGPYNEQFF
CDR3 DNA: TGTGCCAGCAGCCAAGGTTGGGGGGCGTACGGCCCCTACAATGAGCAGTTCTTC

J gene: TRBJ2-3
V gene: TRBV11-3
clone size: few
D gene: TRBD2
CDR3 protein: CASSLRSSGGTDTQYF
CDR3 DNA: TGTGCCAGCAGCTTAAGGTCGAGCGGGGGCACAGATACGCAGTATTTT

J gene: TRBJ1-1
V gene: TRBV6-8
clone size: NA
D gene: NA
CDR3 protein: CASSTQGNTEAFF
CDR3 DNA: TGTGCCAGCAGTACCCAAGGGAACACTGAAGCTTTCTTT

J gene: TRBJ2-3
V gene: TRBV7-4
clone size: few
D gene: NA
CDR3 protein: CASSSSTWDTQYF
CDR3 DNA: TGTGCCAGCAGCTCATCAACCTGGGATACGCAGTATTTT

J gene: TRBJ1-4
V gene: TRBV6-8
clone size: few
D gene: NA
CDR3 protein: CASSYSRQAATNEKLFF
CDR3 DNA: TGTGCCAGCAGTTACTCCCGACAGGCCGCAACTAATGAAAAACTGTTTTTT

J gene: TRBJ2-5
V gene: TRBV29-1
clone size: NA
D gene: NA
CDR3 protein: CSVEWYQETQYF
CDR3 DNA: TGCAGCGTTGAATGGTACCAAGAGACCCAGTACTTC

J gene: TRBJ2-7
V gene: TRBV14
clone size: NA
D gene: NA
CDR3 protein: CASSQSLYEQYF
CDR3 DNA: TGTGCCAGCAGCCAGTCGCTTTACGAGCAGTACTTC

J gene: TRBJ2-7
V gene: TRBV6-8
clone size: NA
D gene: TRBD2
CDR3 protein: CAVVSGVHSYEQYF
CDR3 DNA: TGTGCCGTGGTTAGCGGGGTGCACTCCTACGAGCAGTACTTC

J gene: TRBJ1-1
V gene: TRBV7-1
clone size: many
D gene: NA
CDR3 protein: CASSSGTTFEAFF
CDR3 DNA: TGTGCCAGCAGCTCCGGGACAACTTTTGAAGCTTTCTTT

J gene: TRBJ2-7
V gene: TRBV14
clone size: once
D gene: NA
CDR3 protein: CASSQAGQSKYEQYF
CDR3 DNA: TGTGCCAGCAGCCAAGCTGGACAGTCTAAGTACGAGCAGTACTTC

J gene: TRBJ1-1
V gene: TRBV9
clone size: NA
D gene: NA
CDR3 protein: CASSERGYQAFF
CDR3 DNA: TGTGCCAGCAGTGAACGCGGTTACCAAGCTTTCTTT

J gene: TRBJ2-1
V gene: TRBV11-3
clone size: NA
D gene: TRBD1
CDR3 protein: CASSSGGNVYEQFF
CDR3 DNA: TGTGCCAGCTCCTCAGGGGGAAATGTTTATGAGCAGTTCTTC

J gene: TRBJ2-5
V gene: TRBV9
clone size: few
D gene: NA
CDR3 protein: CASSVGGRAETQYF
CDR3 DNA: TGTGCCAGCAGCGTCGGGGGGCGGGCAGAGACCCAGTACTTC

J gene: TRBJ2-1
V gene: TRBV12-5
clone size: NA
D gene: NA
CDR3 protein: CASGPFSLAYNEQFF
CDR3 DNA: TGTGCTAGTGGCCCTTTCTCCCTCGCGTACAATGAGCAGTTCTTC

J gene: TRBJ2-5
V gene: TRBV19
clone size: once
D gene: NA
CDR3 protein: CASSSGVGETQYF
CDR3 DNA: TGTGCCAGTAGTAGCGGGGTCGGAGAGACCCAGTACTTC

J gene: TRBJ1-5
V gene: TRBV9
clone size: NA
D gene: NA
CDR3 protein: CASSVSGGSNQPQHF
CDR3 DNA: TGTGCCAGCAGCGTTTCAGGTGGGAGCAATCAGCCCCAGCATTTT

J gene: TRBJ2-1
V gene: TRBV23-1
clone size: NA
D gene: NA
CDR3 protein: CASSQSSKWQGDYNEQFF
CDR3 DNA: TGCGCCAGCAGTCAATCATCAAAATGGCAGGGCGATTACAATGAGCAGTTCTTC

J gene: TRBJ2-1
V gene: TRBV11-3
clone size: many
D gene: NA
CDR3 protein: CASSLEKYPSYNEQFF
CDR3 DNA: TGTGCCAGCAGCTTAGAGAAATACCCCTCCTACAATGAGCAGTTCTTC

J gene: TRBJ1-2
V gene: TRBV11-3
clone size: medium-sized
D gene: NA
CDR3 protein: CASSSRDGPSYGYTF
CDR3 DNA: TGTGCCAGCAGCAGCCGGGACGGTCCATCCTATGGCTACACCTTC

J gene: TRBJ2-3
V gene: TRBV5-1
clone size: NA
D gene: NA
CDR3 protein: CASSLSGGRGTDTQYF
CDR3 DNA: TGCGCCAGCAGCTTGTCCGGGGGACGGGGCACAGATACGCAGTATTTT

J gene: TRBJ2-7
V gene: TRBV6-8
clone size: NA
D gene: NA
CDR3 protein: CASSYGAGIHYEQYF
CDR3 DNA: TGTGCCAGCAGTTATGGAGCAGGTATACACTACGAGCAGTACTTC

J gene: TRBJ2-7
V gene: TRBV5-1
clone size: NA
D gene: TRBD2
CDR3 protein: CASSYSGGLGYEQYF
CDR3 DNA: TGCGCCAGCAGTTATAGCGGGGGGCTTGGCTACGAGCAGTACTTC

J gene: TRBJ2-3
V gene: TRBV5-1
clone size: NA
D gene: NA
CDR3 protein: CASSPRPEISDTQYF
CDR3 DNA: TGCGCCAGCAGCCCACGACCAGAGATCTCAGATACGCAGTATTTT

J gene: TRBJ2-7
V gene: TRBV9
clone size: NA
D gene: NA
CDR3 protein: CASSALAGTISDEQYF
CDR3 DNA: TGTGCCAGCAGCGCGCTGGCCGGGACGATTAGCGACGAGCAGTACTTC